This entry is about one TCR beta chain. Its target is unknown. One junction end disagrees with the germline gene, perhaps due to a read error. The data were taken from a study of tumor and adjacent non-tumor tissue in lung cancer. Study background: Aged roughly 31 to 80 years, patients included under 13 men and a few women with stage I to III disease.

Germline V lookup: CDR1 SGHNT, CDR2 YENEEA. This CDR3 is 17 amino acids long. Three rounds of nested PCR, following a modified ARM-PCR protocol, produced the TCRbeta library. Each CDR3 protein is one row after TCRdb ran MiXCR on the multiplex PCR reads. The data contain about 110,000 distinct CDR3 sequences, roughly 84% of them singletons. RNA was extracted from bulk tissue without any cell sorting. Study-wide findings and caveats: Compared with tumor, normal lung showed significantly lower TCR diversity. Top 100 clones took a larger repertoire share in normal lung.

The receptor was isolated from a man between 65 and 85 years old with non-small cell lung cancer. The sample consisted of lung tumor tissue. The genes are TRBV11-3 and TRBJ2-1; 14 bases align to TRBD2. The CDR3 DNA reads as TGTGCCAACAGTCTCCTAGGGACTAGCGGGGGCTACAATGGGCAGTTCTTC. This translates into CANSLLGTSGGYNGQFF.